Sequencing of this TCR beta chain was carried out in a study of blood T cell repertoires in COVID-19. Study as a whole: Researchers got acute and convalescent COVID-19 samples from the United States, Italy and Spain. In each case, the material was cDNA or gDNA derived from T cells, B-cell-depleted T cells, or PBMCs.

The CDR3 has 14 amino acids. Trimming removed 7 bases at V and 1 base at J, with 11 bases between. The germline V gene has CDR1 SNHLY and CDR2 FYNNEI. How the authors handled the data: From reference gene primer amplification, estimates of nucleated cell counts were derived. Clones were read by immunoSEQ multiplex PCR, and TCRdb kept only the in-frame ones, dropping some. Clone size and V and J calls were adopted from that table, with D and trimming inferred from the DNA. The sample includes tens of thousands of clones, 81% of them seen just once. This TCR was sampled from an older woman with acute or convalescent COVID-19. Sequenced material: peripheral blood. This chain joins TRBV2 and TRBJ1-5; tentative D call: TRBD1 (6 bases). CDR3 amino acids: CASMSDRSNQPQHF. As DNA, the CDR3 is TGTGCCAGCATGAGTGACAGGAGCAATCAGCCCCAGCATTTT.